This TCR beta chain was recovered during a study of cytotoxic CD8 clonotypes in ibrutinib-treated CLL. Whole-study results and caveats: Clonality went up at the time of ibrutinib response, stayed stable in sustained remission, and later dropped back toward its baseline level at progression. Clonality was higher at baseline than in age-matched healthy donors and tracked circulating CD8+ T-cell counts.

V lost 1 base, J lost 6 bases, and 6 bases stayed unmatched. The CDR3 consists of 14 residues. CDR1 and CDR2 (germline): SGHTA, FQGTGA. Some clones are missing from TCRdb's copy, which holds only in-frame ones; the method was immunoSEQ multiplex PCR. Here the sample spans under 200,000 clones, over 65% being singletons. Concerning this clone itself: What it binds is unknown. This CDR3 is also generated by other DNA sequences in the sample.

The specimen was PBMCs, collected after 12 months of ibrutinib treatment. The source is a human donor with chronic lymphocytic leukemia. The V and J genes are TRBV7-3 and TRBJ2-7, with 7 bases matching TRBD2. The CDR3 DNA reads as TGTGCCAGCAGCTTAATGGGCGGGGGTCGCGAGCAGTACTTC. This sequence encodes CASSLMGGGREQYF.